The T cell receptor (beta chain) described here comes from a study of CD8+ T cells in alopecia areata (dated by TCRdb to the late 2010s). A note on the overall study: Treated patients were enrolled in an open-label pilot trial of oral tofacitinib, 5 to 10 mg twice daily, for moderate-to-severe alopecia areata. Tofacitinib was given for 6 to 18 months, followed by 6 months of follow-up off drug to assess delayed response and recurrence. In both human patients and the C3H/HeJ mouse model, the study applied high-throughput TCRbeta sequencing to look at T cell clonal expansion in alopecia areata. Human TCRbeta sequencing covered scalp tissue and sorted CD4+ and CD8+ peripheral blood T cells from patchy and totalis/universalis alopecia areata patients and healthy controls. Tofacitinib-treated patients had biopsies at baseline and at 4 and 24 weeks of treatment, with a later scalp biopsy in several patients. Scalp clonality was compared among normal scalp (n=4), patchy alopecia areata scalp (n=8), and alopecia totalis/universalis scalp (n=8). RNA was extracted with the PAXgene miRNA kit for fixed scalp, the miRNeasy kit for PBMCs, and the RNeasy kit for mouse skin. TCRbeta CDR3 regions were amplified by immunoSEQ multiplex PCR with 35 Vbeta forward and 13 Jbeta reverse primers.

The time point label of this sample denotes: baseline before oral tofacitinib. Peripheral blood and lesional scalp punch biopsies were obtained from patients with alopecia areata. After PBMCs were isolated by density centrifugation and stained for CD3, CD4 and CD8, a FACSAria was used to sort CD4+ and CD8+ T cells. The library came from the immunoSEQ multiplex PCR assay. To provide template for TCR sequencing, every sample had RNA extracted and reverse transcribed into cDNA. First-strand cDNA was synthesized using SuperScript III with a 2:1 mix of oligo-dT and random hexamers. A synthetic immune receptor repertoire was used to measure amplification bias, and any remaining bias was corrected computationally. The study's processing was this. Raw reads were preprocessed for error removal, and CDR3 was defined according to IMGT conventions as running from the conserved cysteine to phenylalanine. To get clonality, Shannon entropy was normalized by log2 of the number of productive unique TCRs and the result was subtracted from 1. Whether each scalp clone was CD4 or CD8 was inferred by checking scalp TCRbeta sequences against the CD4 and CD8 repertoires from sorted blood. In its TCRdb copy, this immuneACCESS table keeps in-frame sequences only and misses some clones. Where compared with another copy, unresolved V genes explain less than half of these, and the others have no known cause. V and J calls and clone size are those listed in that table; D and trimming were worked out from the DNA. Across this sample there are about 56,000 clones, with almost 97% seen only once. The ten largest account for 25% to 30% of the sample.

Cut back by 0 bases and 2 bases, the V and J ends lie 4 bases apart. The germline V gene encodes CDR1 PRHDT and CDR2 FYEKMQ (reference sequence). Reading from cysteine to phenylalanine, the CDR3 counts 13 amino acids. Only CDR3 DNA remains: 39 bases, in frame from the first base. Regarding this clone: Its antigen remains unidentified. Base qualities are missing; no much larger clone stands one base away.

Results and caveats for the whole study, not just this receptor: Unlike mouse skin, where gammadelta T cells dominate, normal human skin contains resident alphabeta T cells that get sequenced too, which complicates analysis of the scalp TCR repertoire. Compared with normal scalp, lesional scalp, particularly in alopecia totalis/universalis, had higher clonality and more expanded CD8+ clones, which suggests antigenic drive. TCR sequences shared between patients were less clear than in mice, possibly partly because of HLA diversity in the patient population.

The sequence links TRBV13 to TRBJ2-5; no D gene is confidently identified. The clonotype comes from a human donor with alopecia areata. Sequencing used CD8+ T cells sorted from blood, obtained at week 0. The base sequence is TGTGCCAGCAGCTTAGGGCTGCAAGAGACCCAGTACTTC. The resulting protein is CASSLGLQETQYF.